These 7 T cell receptor beta chains came from one sample sequenced in a study of CD8+ T cells in alopecia areata. cDNA serving as the sequencing template came from extracted, reverse transcribed RNA. Data came from immunoSEQ multiplex PCR; TCRdb stores just in-frame clones and leaves some out. The sample yields approximately 210,000 clones, around 60% seen once. As to treatment: oral pan-JAK inhibitor, 5-10 mg twice daily. The sample consisted of CD4+ T cells sorted from blood, taken between weeks 47 and 50, from a patient treated with tofacitinib. The source of these receptors is a human donor with alopecia areata.

V and J are TRBV29-1 and TRBJ2-3; 7 bases are shared with TRBD1. The CDR3 runs to 14 residues. V dropped 4 bases and J dropped 2; count of bases not matched to a gene: 6. Germline V gives CDR1 SQVTM, CDR2 ANQGSEA. CDR3 nucleotide sequence: TGCAGCGTTGTCAAGGGGGCCCACACAGATACGCAGTATTTT. Its translation: CSVVKGAHTDTQYF.

The chain's CDR3 is CSVGESFSSNQPQHF. DNA for the CDR3: TGCAGCGTTGGAGAAAGTTTTTCGAGCAATCAGCCCCAGCATTTT. The chain is built from TRBV29-1 and TRBJ1-5; unclear D gene. Germline CDR1 and CDR2: SQVTM and ANQGSEA. Trimming left V 4 bases short and J 1 base short, with 14 bases between. The CDR3 spans 15 residues.

The rearrangement uses TRBV7-2 and TRBJ1-5, with 7 positions matching TRBD1. The CDR3 has 14 amino acids. The V segment lost 2 bases and the J segment 5 bases; nucleotides outside the gene matches: 3. The germline CDR1 and CDR2 sequences are SGHTA and FQGNSA. Here the CDR3 DNA reads TGTGCCAGCAGCTTATGGACAGGCGATCAGCCCCAGCATTTT. Translation gives CASSLWTGDQPQHF.

A few counts support this clone. The rearrangement joins TRBV5-1 to TRBJ2-1; 8 nucleotides align to TRBD1. Germline loops: CDR1 SGHRS, CDR2 YFSETQ. The V gene end was trimmed by 4 bases and the J gene end by 8 bases; junction bases not matched to a gene: 8. This CDR3 has 14 residues. DNA for the CDR3: TGCGCCAGCAGCCTCAACGAGGACAGGGATGAGCAGTTCTTC. The encoded protein is CASSLNEDRDEQFF.

The V call is TRBV10-3, the J call TRBJ1-1; possibly TRBD1 for D (6 bases). Trimming took off 6 bases at V and 2 bases at J, with 13 bases between the two ends. From germline, CDR1 is ENHRY and CDR2 SYGVKD. The CDR3 is made up of 14 amino acids. CDR3 in DNA: TGTGCCATCAGGGGGACGGGGGCTAACACTGAAGCTTTCTTT. It is translated as CAIRGTGANTEAFF.

The J gene is TRBJ1-6, the V gene TRBV25-1, with D tentatively TRBD1 (5 bases). Germline V CDR1 and CDR2: MGHDK, SYGVNS. This CDR3 comprises 16 residues. Trimming took off 5 bases at V and 7 bases at J, with 18 bases between the two ends. The DNA for the CDR3 is TGTGCCAGCAGTTCCAATCCAGGGAAGGGGAATTCACCCCTCCACTTT. It yields the protein CASSSNPGKGNSPLHF.

The sample holds a few counts of this clone. The chain employs TRBV29-1 and TRBJ2-3, with D perhaps matching TRBD1 (6 bases). Germline-derived CDR1 and CDR2 are SQVTM and ANQGSEA. The CDR3 extends over 13 amino acids. V lost 3 bases and J 3 bases, leaving 10 bases between the germline ends. The CDR3 protein is CSVDRQGTDTQYF. As DNA, the CDR3 is TGCAGCGTTGACAGGCAGGGGACAGATACGCAGTATTTT.